These T cell receptor beta chains were read from a single sample in a study of PD-L1 blockade in urothelial cancer. Method: immunoSEQ multiplex PCR; TCRdb's copy keeps in-frame clones and lacks some. The sample gives 60,000 to 85,000 clones, roughly nine tenths of which show up once; roughly 5.2% is in the top ten. The source material was PBMCs, sampled around atezolizumab (anti-PD-L1) treatment. These receptors were collected from a woman aged 70-85 years with urothelial cancer. The CDR3 runs from the conserved cysteine through the conserved F or W. A D gene is named only where the DNA matches it firmly. Part of the rows lack a size; the others show once, few, many or a class for expanded clones.

J gene,D gene,V gene,CDR3 length,clone size,CDR3 protein,CDR3 DNA
TRBJ2-7,-,TRBV2,14,-,CASSEGLNSYEQYF,TGTGCCAGCAGTGAGGGACTCAACTCCTACGAGCAGTACTTC
TRBJ1-3,-,TRBV4-1,16,many,CASSQEIWGSGNTIYF,TGCGCCAGCAGCCAAGAAATTTGGGGCAGTGGAAACACCATATATTTT
TRBJ2-1,TRBD1,TRBV6-1,15,-,CASSDRDRGSLEQFF,TGTGCCAGCAGTGACCGGGACAGGGGCTCCCTGGAGCAGTTCTTC
TRBJ1-4,TRBD1,TRBV2,15,-,CASSLGTGGVEKLFF,TGTGCCAGCAGCCTAGGGACAGGGGGCGTCGAAAAACTGTTTTTT
TRBJ2-7,TRBD1,TRBV28,14,-,CASSLWDRGNEQYF,TGTGCCAGCAGTTTATGGGACAGGGGCAACGAGCAGTACTTC
TRBJ1-3,TRBD1,TRBV6-4,16,-,CASSDSRTGGVNTIYF,TGTGCCAGCAGTGACTCAAGGACAGGGGGGGTAAACACCATATATTTT
TRBJ1-2,TRBD1,TRBV5-6,14,-,CASSFGRGFYGYTF,TGTGCCAGCAGCTTCGGCAGGGGGTTCTATGGCTACACCTTC
TRBJ2-1,-,TRBV27,12,-,CASSLPGNEQFF,TGTGCCAGCAGTTTACCCGGGAATGAGCAGTTCTTC
TRBJ2-3,TRBD2,TRBV7-2,16,-,CASSSRRGGRTDTQYF,TGTGCCAGCAGCTCGCGACGGGGGGGCCGTACAGATACGCAGTATTTT
TRBJ1-4,-,TRBV28,11,once,CASSSPRKLFF,TGTGCCAGCAGTTCACCCAGGAAACTGTTTTTT
TRBJ1-2,TRBD1,TRBV9,15,-,CASSVNQQGDYGYTF,TGTGCCAGCAGCGTAAATCAACAGGGGGACTATGGCTACACCTTC
TRBJ2-3,-,TRBV5-1,14,-,CASSLGPETDTQYF,TGCGCCAGCAGCTTGGGGCCAGAAACAGATACGCAGTATTTT
TRBJ1-1,TRBD1,TRBV5-6,13,-,CASRQTGRAEAFF,TGTGCCAGCAGGCAGACAGGGCGGGCTGAAGCTTTCTTT
TRBJ1-2,TRBD1,TRBV5-4,15,-,CASSSRGGADYGYTF,TGTGCCAGCAGCTCACGAGGGGGCGCCGACTATGGCTACACCTTC
TRBJ1-5,TRBD1,TRBV19,14,-,CASTNTGGNQPQHF,TGTGCCAGTACCAATACAGGGGGCAATCAGCCCCAGCATTTT
TRBJ2-7,TRBD1,TRBV5-4,14,-,CASSSPGTGAEQYF,TGTGCCAGCAGCTCTCCCGGGACAGGGGCCGAGCAGTACTTC
TRBJ2-7,TRBD1,TRBV5-1,14,-,CASSLDGQGYEQYF,TGCGCCAGCAGCTTGGACGGACAGGGCTACGAGCAGTACTTC
TRBJ1-5,-,TRBV6-5,16,-,CASSYRWASSNQPQHF,TGTGCCAGCAGTTATCGTTGGGCCTCTAGCAATCAGCCCCAGCATTTT
TRBJ2-5,-,TRBV21-1,18,-,CASSKLRRTACTQETQYF,TGTGCCAGCAGCAAATTGCGTCGGACAGCCTGTACTCAAGAGACCCAGTACTTC
TRBJ2-1,TRBD2,TRBV5-4,20,-,CASSLTGTSGGVSSYNEQFF,TGTGCCAGCAGCTTGACCGGGACTAGCGGGGGGGTTAGCTCCTACAATGAGCAGTTCTTC
TRBJ2-1,-,TRBV28,15,-,CASSAGGPPEDEQFF,TGTGCCAGCAGTGCTGGGGGCCCACCCGAAGATGAGCAGTTCTTC
TRBJ2-5,TRBD1,TRBV4-2,15,-,CASSQVGTGKETQYF,TGTGCCAGCAGCCAAGTAGGGACAGGGAAAGAGACCCAGTACTTC
TRBJ2-1,-,TRBV7-3,14,-,CASSPHPGFDEQFF,TGTGCCAGCAGCCCGCACCCGGGGTTCGATGAGCAGTTCTTC